This TCR beta chain came from a study of CD8 T cells in ankylosing spondylitis. This clonotype occurred many times. Quantitative 5'-RACE was performed with molecular barcodes, and it yielded the TCR beta libraries. In TCRdb, the 5' RACE reads were re-called with MiXCR into one record per CDR3 protein. The sample holds some 120,000 distinct CDR3 sequences, around 7% seen once. The sequenced sample was blood, either unsorted or a sorted T cell fraction (not recorded which). The sequence came from a male donor with ankylosing spondylitis or in good health (not recorded which).

The CDR3 region is CASSLGGGPNTEAFF. CDR3 nucleotides: TGCGCCAGCAGCTTGGGGGGGGGACCGAACACTGAAGCTTTCTTT. This sequence joins TRBV5-1 and TRBJ1-1, with TRBD1 as a possible D gene (5 bases). This CDR3 region has 15 residues. CDR1 and CDR2 (germline): SGHRS, YFSETQ. Trimming cost V 0 bases and J 1 base, with 10 bases left between them.